Reported below is one TCR beta chain. This sample is part of a study of blood T cell repertoires in COVID-19. Study-level background: COVID-19 samples from acute and convalescent phases originated in the United States, Italy and Spain.

In the original workflow: Reference gene primer amplification gave nucleated cell count estimates. Using immunoSEQ multiplex PCR, the repertoire was profiled, and TCRdb retains in-frame clones only, with some absent. V and J calls plus clone size are reproduced from that table; the DNA served to infer D and trimming. The sample has under 200,000 clones, around nine tenths seen once. CDR1 LNHDA and CDR2 SQIVND come from the germline V gene (reference sequence). The V segment lost 3 bases and the J segment 5 bases; nucleotides outside the gene matches: 0. The CDR3 spans 13 residues. The TCR comes from a man between 18 and 29 years old with active or convalescent COVID-19. V usage is TRBV19 and J usage is TRBJ2-3; 9 positions agree with TRBD2. The sequenced sample was peripheral blood. The CDR3 loop reads CASSMTSGDTQYF. The CDR3 DNA reads TGTGCCAGTAGTATGACTAGCGGAGATACGCAGTATTTT.